This record covers a single T cell receptor (beta chain). The entry originates in a study of CD4 and CD8 cells across lung adenocarcinoma regions. Samples came from patients with localized non-small cell lung adenocarcinoma. MiXCR was run by TCRdb on the PCR reads, yielding one entry per CDR3 protein. The repertoire holds 12,000 or so distinct CDR3 sequences, with 53% as singletons. Germline V CDR1 and CDR2: MNHNS, SASEGT. V was cut by 8 bases and J by 1 base, with 12 bases left in between. The CDR3 extends over 13 amino acids. J is TRBJ2-7 and V is TRBV6-1; the D is unclear. The sequenced sample consisted of CD8+ T cells from the center of a lung tumor. The clonotype was recovered from a female donor with lung adenocarcinoma. The CD4 and CD8 labels of this study may be unreliable. This CDR3 reads CASEATPSYEQYF. The CDR3 DNA reads TGTGCCAGCGAAGCAACACCTTCCTACGAGCAGTACTTC.